Following are 12 T cell receptor beta chains from one sample sequenced in a study of cytomegalovirus exposure and HLA in healthy donors. In the PCR, 60 Vbeta and 13 Jbeta primers were used. The assay was immunoSEQ multiplex PCR, and TCRdb's table has in-frame clones only and misses some. Seen here are under 200,000 clones, roughly 79% observed once, and the top ten hold approximately 2.2%. The sample consisted of PBMCs. All receptors come from a woman in her thirties in good health and CMV-seropositive.

This sequence joins TRBV9 and TRBJ1-1; D gene uncertain. The CDR3 runs to 14 residues. The germline V gene encodes CDR1 SGDLS and CDR2 YYNGEE. The V and J ends lost 4 bases and 2 bases respectively, with 12 bases between them. The CDR3 DNA is TGTGCCAGCAGCCCCCGCGGAGAAAACACTGAAGCTTTCTTT. Translating it yields CASSPRGENTEAFF.

This clone was recorded a few times. The chain joins TRBV2 to TRBJ1-5, with unresolved D. Germline values: CDR1 SNHLY, CDR2 FYNNEI. The length of the CDR3 is 16 residues. The ends were cut back, 4 bases at V and 0 bases at J, with 13 bases in the middle. The CDR3 nucleotides are TGTGCCAGCAGTGTTGACGGGAATGATAGCAATCAGCCCCAGCATTTT. Its translation: CASSVDGNDSNQPQHF.

The chain links TRBV5-1 to TRBJ2-3; D possibly corresponds to TRBD2 (5 bases). Germline CDR1 and CDR2: SGHRS and YFSETQ. Trimming cost V 0 bases and J 4 bases, with 12 bases left between them. This CDR3 region has 15 residues. The CDR3 DNA sequence: TGCGCCAGCAGCTTGGGTGGACTTATGGCAGATACGCAGTATTTT. Amino acids: CASSLGGLMADTQYF.

This clone occurred once. The rearrangement joins TRBV30 to TRBJ2-2, with D maybe TRBD1 (6 bases). V was shortened by 1 base and J by 5 bases, with 11 bases between the two germline ends. The CDR3 runs 14 residues. Germline CDR1 is GTSNPN and CDR2 is SVGIG (reference sequence). CDR3: CAWSATRGTGELFF. DNA of the CDR3: TGTGCCTGGAGTGCAACTAGGGGGACCGGGGAGCTGTTTTTT.

This CDR3 is CSAQTSGMADTQYF. CDR3 sequence (DNA): TGCAGCGCTCAGACTAGCGGGATGGCAGATACGCAGTATTTT. This chain links TRBV29-1 with TRBJ2-3; 11 bases agree with TRBD2. The ends lost 7 bases at V and 4 bases at J; junction bases unmatched: 7. Per germline, CDR1 SQVTM and CDR2 ANQGSEA. This CDR3 has 14 amino acids.

The genes are TRBV5-6 and TRBJ1-2; perhaps TRBD1 as D (5 bases). The CDR3 loop spans 15 amino acids. The germline V and J ends were trimmed by 1 base and 8 bases, with 18 bases remaining between them. Germline CDR1 and CDR2: SGHDT and YYEEEE. CDR3 sequence reads: CASSLFGAQSFGYTF. The CDR3 DNA reads as TGTGCCAGCAGCTTGTTTGGGGCGCAGTCCTTCGGCTACACCTTC. The complete variable domain, with remaining parts taken from reference TRBV5-6 and TRBJ1-2, reads DAGVTQSPTHLIKTRGQQVTLRCSPKSGHDTVSWYQQALGQGPQFIFQYYEEEERQRGNFPDRFSGHQFPNYSSELNVNALLLGDSALYLCASSLFGAQSFGYTFGSGTRLTVV.

V gene TRBV5-1 combines with J gene TRBJ2-1, with 11 bases lining up with TRBD2. The CDR3 runs 15 residues. The germline CDR1 and CDR2 sequences are SGHRS and YFSETQ. The V and J ends lost 3 bases and 4 bases, in that order; junction bases with no gene match: 3. The DNA for the CDR3 is TGCGCCAGCAGCTGGGCTAGCGGGGGGTACAATGAGCAGTTCTTC. Translation: CASSWASGGYNEQFF.

This clone was counted between two and nine times. The chain recombines TRBV6-6 with TRBJ1-1, with 9 nucleotides matching TRBD1. Germline V gives CDR1 MNHNY, CDR2 SVGAGI (reference sequence). The trim removed 7 bases at V and 4 bases at J, leaving 7 bases unmatched. The CDR3 length is 14 residues. The CDR3 spells CASKPDRGITEAFF. CDR3 nucleotide sequence: TGTGCCAGCAAACCAGACAGGGGGATCACTGAAGCTTTCTTT.

This clone occurred a few times. The V gene is TRBV7-9, the J gene TRBJ1-2, with unresolved D. V was pared by 4 bases and J by 1 base, with 10 bases between. CDR1 is SEHNR and CDR2 is FQNEAQ in the germline V gene (reference sequence). This CDR3 spans 14 amino acids. In DNA form, the CDR3 reads TGTGCCAGCAGCTCCCGGAGGGATAACTATGGCTACACCTTC. It codes for CASSSRRDNYGYTF.

The chain uses TRBV30 and TRBJ2-5, with 7 bases fitting TRBD1. The end of the DNA fits TRBJ2-7 better, so the J call may be wrong. The germline CDR1 and CDR2 sequences are GTSNPN and SVGIG (reference sequence). This CDR3 has 13 amino acids. CDR3 sequence: CAWSVSGGYEQYF. DNA for the CDR3: TGTGCCTGGAGTGTCTCAGGGGGCTACGAGCAGTACTTC.

In its sample, this clone was seen a few times. V and J are TRBV9 and TRBJ2-2; D possibly corresponds to TRBD2 (6 bases). V was clipped by 1 base and J by 5 bases, with 15 bases between them. This CDR3 contains 16 residues. Germline V gene data show CDR1 as SGDLS and CDR2 as YYNGEE. CDR3 sequence reads: CASSVRRQGGTGELFF. In DNA form, the CDR3 reads TGTGCCAGCAGCGTACGTAGGCAGGGAGGAACCGGGGAGCTGTTTTTT. The full variable domain, rest sourced from reference TRBV9 and TRBJ2-2, is DSGVTQTPKHLITATGQRVTLRCSPRSGDLSVYWYQQSLDQGLQFLIQYYNGEERAKGNILERFSAQQFPDLHSELNLSSLELGDSALYFCASSVRRQGGTGELFFGEGSRLTVL.

This chain joins TRBV11-3 and TRBJ2-7, with D maybe TRBD2 (5 bases). CDR1 is SGHNT, CDR2 YENEEA, per germline. V was pared by 5 bases and J by 2 bases, with 10 bases between. This CDR3 contains 13 residues. CDR3 bases: TGTGCCAGCAGCCAGGACTCCCCCTACGAGCAGTACTTC. Translated, it gives CASSQDSPYEQYF.